This entry lists 3 T cell receptor beta chains sequenced from one sample in a study of blood T cell repertoires in COVID-19. Clones were read by immunoSEQ multiplex PCR, and TCRdb kept only the in-frame ones, dropping some. Among about 270,000 clones listed, around 90% were seen once. The sequencing sample was made of PBMCs or T cells enriched from blood (not recorded which). These receptors were obtained from a woman in her 30s with acute COVID-19.

This clone was seen a handful of times. The chain couples TRBV5-3 to TRBJ1-6, with no clear D. TRBV5-3 is filed as an ORF, its function uncertain. V gave up 0 bases and J gave up 0 bases, with 4 bases separating them. The CDR3 consists of 15 residues. The CDR3 reads CARSLDSSYNSPLHF. CDR3 coding DNA: TGTGCCAGAAGCTTGGACAGCTCCTATAATTCACCCCTCCACTTT.

The chain joins TRBV6-5 to TRBJ1-5; D perhaps matches TRBD1 (6 bases). There are 14 residues in the CDR3. Germline V gives CDR1 MNHEY, CDR2 SVGAGI. Trimming took 6 bases from V and 7 from J, leaving 16 bases between them. The CDR3: CASRPQGFGQPQHF. DNA for the CDR3: TGTGCCAGCAGACCTCAGGGGTTCGGCCAGCCCCAGCATTTT.

The V and J genes are TRBV7-9 and TRBJ2-7; D not resolved. Germline V gene sequence: CDR1 SEHNR, CDR2 FQNEAQ (reference sequence). V lost 6 bases to trimming and J lost 6 bases, with 18 bases between them. This CDR3 is built from 14 residues. CDR3 bases: TGTGCCAGCAGTCCTATAGCATCATCGGGCGAGCAGTACTTC. It translates to CASSPIASSGEQYF.